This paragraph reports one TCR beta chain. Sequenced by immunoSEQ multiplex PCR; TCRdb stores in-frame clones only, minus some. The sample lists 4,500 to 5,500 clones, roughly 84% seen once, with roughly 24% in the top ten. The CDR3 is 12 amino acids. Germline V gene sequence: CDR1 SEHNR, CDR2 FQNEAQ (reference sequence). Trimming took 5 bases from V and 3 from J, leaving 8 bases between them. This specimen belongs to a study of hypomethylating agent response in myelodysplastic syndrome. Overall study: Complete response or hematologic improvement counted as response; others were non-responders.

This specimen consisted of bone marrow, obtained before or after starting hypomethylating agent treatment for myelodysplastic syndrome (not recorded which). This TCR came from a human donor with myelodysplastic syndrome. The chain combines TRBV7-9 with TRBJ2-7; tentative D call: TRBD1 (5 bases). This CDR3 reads CASSSQGYEQYF. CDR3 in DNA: TGTGCCAGCAGCAGTCAGGGCTACGAGCAGTACTTC.